These 2 T cell receptor beta chains were all obtained from the same sample, sequenced in a study of blood T cell repertoires in COVID-19. TCRdb's copy holds only in-frame clones and misses some; the assay was immunoSEQ multiplex PCR. The sample lists 270,000 or so clones, around 92% occurring once. The sample comprised peripheral blood. The receptors come from a woman aged 30 to 39 with COVID-19, enrolled during active disease.

CDR3 sequence (DNA): TGTGCCAGCAGCTTAGATCCAGGGGGCGCGACTGCTAACTATGGCTACACCTTC. As protein: CASSLDPGGATANYGYTF. The chain is built from TRBV11-2 and TRBJ1-2; 8 positions agree with TRBD1. CDR3 size: 18 residues. The V gene's germline CDR1 is SGHAT and CDR2 FQNNGV. The J segment lost 0 bases and the V segment lost 0 bases, leaving 9 bases of the junction unmatched.

The chain recombines TRBV23-1 with TRBJ1-3; D uncertain. TRBV23-1 counts as an open reading frame of uncertain function. The CDR3 has 15 amino acids. V lost 4 bases and J lost 4, with 14 bases in between. The DNA for the CDR3 is TGCGCCAGCAGTCGCTTGCGATGTCTGGGAAACACCATATATTTT. This encodes CASSRLRCLGNTIYF.